The 2 T cell receptor beta chains given below trace back to one sample, sequenced in a study of T cell responses to AZD1222 COVID-19 vaccine. Libraries were prepared by immunoSEQ multiplex PCR; TCRdb keeps only in-frame clonotypes and omits some of them. Among more than 100,000 clones listed, 92% were seen once. The input for sequencing was peripheral blood, taken 28 days after the second AZD1222 dose. Receptors originate from an adult who received the AZD1222 COVID-19 vaccine.

The gene calls are TRBV14 and TRBJ2-6; D is possibly TRBD1 (6 bases). Per germline, CDR1 SGHDN and CDR2 FVKESK. The V end lost 3 bases, the J end lost 6 bases, and 12 bases lay between the germline ends. There are 15 residues in the CDR3. The CDR3, as DNA: TGTGCCAGCAGCCAGCTCAGGGGTTTGGCCAACGTCCTGACTTTC. This sequence encodes CASSQLRGLANVLTF.

V is TRBV2 and J is TRBJ2-5; 8 nucleotides match TRBD2. Per germline, CDR1 SNHLY and CDR2 FYNNEI. The trim removed 5 bases at V and 5 bases at J, leaving 10 bases unmatched. The CDR3 loop spans 15 amino acids. The CDR3 reads CASSPGGAGEETQYF. In DNA form, the CDR3 reads TGTGCCAGCAGTCCCGGGGGGGCCGGGGAGGAGACCCAGTACTTC.